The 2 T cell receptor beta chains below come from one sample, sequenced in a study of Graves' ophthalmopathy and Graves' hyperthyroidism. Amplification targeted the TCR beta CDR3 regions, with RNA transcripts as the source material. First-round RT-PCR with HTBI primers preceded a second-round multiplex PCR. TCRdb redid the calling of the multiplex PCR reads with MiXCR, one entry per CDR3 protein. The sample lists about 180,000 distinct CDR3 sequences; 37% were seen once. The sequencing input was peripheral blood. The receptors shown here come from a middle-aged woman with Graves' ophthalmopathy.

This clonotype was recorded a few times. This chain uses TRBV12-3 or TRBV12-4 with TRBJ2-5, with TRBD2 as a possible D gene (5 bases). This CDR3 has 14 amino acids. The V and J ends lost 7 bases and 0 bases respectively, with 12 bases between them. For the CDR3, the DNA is TGTGCCAGCACTCGTCGCGGGTACCAAGAGACCCAGTACTTC. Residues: CASTRRGYQETQYF.

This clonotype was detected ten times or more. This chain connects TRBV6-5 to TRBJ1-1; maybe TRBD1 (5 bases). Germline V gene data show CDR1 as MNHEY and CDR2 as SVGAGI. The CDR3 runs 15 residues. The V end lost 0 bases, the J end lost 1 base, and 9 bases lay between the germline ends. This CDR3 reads CASSYSPGPNTEAFF. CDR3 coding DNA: TGTGCCAGCAGTTACTCGCCGGGGCCGAACACTGAAGCTTTCTTT.